A selection of T cell receptor beta chains follows, all from one sample in a study of T cell clonotyping in hematopoietic cell transplantation. Some clones are missing from TCRdb's copy, which holds only in-frame ones; the method was immunoSEQ multiplex PCR. The top ten hold roughly 0.82% of the sample, which has some 40,000 clones, less than 95% seen once. The sample comprised peripheral blood mononuclear cells. These receptors all stem from a woman aged 45-59 years in good health. Some clones in this sample may be carry-over from other donors' samples. The CDR3 runs from the conserved cysteine through the conserved F or W. D genes are given only for firm matches. Clone size appears in some rows only: once, few, many, or a class for an expanded clone.

V gene,J gene,D gene,clone size,CDR3 DNA,CDR3 protein
TRBV4-1,TRBJ2-5,-,-,TGCGCCAGCAGCCAAGAAGCGGGCTTGGGAGAGACCCAGTACTTC,CASSQEAGLGETQYF
TRBV7-2,TRBJ1-2,TRBD1,few,TGTGCCAGCAGCTCTGATCCGGGACAGCAAATCACCTTC,CASSSDPGQQITF
TRBV6-6,TRBJ1-6,TRBD1,-,TGTGCCAGCAGAGGGACAGCCCCTGGGTCCCTCCACTTT,CASRGTAPGSLHF
TRBV29-1,TRBJ2-5,TRBD1,-,TGCAGCGTTCGCGCCAGGGGGCGGGAGACCCAGTACTTC,CSVRARGRETQYF
TRBV5-1,TRBJ2-2,-,-,TGCGCCAGCAGCCTGGATTCTCTTGACAGGTTGACCGGGGAGCTGTTTTTT,CASSLDSLDRLTGELFF
TRBV2,TRBJ1-2,TRBD1,-,TGTGCCAGCATACAGGGGGCCGCGGGAGGCTACACCTTC,CASIQGAAGGYTF
TRBV6-6,TRBJ2-1,TRBD2,once,TGTGCCAGCAGTCGGACTAGCGGTTACAATGAGCAGTTCTTC,CASSRTSGYNEQFF
TRBV7-2,TRBJ2-7,TRBD2,-,TGTGCCAGCAAGAAAAATAGCGGGGGGGCGTCCCACGAGCAGTACTTC,CASKKNSGGASHEQYF
TRBV5-1,TRBJ2-2,-,-,TGCGCCAGCAGCTTAAGGGCGGCGAACACCGGGGAGCTGTTTTTT,CASSLRAANTGELFF
TRBV7-2,TRBJ1-2,-,-,TGTGCCAGCAGCTTAGAGGCGCGGGGCTACACCTTC,CASSLEARGYTF
TRBV4-2,TRBJ1-1,-,-,TGTGCCAGCAGCCAAACCGAGGACGTAAACACTGAAGCTTTCTTT,CASSQTEDVNTEAFF
TRBV10-3,TRBJ2-1,-,-,TGTGCCATCAAGGAGGGGGCCAATGAGCAGTTCTTC,CAIKEGANEQFF
TRBV7-6,TRBJ2-6,-,few,TGTGCCAGCAGCTTGAATACAGACATACGGGGATCGGGGGCCAACGTCCTGACTTTC,CASSLNTDIRGSGANVLTF